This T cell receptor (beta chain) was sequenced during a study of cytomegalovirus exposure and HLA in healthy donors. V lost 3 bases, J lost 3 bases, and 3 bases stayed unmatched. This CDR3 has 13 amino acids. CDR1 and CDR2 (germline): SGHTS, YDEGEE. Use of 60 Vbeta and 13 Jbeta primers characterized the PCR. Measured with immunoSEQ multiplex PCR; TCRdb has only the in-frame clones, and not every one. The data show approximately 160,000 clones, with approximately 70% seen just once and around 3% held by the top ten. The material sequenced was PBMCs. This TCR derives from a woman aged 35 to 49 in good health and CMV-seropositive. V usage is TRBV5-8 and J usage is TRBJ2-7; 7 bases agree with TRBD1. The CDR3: CASSYRTGYEQYF. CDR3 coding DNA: TGTGCCAGCAGCTATCGGACAGGCTACGAGCAGTACTTC.